This T cell receptor beta chain was profiled in a study of blood T cell repertoires in COVID-19. This clone was found once. Repertoires were generated with immunoSEQ multiplex PCR, while TCRdb's copy carries only in-frame clones and drops some. The sample records some 60,000 clones, roughly 92% being singletons. V was trimmed by 6 bases and J by 2 bases, leaving 13 bases between them. The CDR3 is 15 amino acids. Germline loops: CDR1 MNHEY, CDR2 SVGAGI. This sequence was found in a human donor in a cohort sampled during active COVID-19. The sequenced sample consisted of peripheral blood. The genes are TRBV6-5 and TRBJ1-4; D perhaps matches TRBD1 (6 bases). This CDR3 reads CASRRTQGTNEKLFF. The CDR3 DNA reads TGTGCCAGCAGACGTACTCAGGGGACTAATGAAAAACTGTTTTTT.